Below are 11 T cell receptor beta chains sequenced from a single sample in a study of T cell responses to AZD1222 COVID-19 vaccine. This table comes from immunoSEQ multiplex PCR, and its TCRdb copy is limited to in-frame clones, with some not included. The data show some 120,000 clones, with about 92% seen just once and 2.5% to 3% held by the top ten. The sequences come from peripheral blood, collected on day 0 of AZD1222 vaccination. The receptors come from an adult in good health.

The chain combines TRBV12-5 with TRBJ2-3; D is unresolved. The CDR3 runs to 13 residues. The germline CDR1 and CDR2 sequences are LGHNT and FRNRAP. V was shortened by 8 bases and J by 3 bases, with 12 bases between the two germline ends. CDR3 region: CASLTGSTDTQYF. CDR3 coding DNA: TGTGCTAGTTTAACGGGCAGTACAGATACGCAGTATTTT.

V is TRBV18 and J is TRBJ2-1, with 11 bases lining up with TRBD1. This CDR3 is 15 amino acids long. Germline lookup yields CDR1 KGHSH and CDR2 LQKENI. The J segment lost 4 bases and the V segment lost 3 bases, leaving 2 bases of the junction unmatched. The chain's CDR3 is CASSPGQGDYNEQFF. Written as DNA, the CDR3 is TGTGCCAGCTCACCGGGACAGGGGGATTACAATGAGCAGTTCTTC.

Here the CDR3 reads CASSVLSQGGGYGYTF. CDR3 in DNA: TGTGCCAGCAGCGTTTTATCTCAGGGCGGCGGCTATGGCTACACCTTC. V is TRBV9 and J is TRBJ1-2; D possibly corresponds to TRBD1 (5 bases). Germline V gives CDR1 SGDLS, CDR2 YYNGEE. This CDR3 contains 16 residues. V gave up 2 bases and J gave up 4 bases, with 18 bases separating them.

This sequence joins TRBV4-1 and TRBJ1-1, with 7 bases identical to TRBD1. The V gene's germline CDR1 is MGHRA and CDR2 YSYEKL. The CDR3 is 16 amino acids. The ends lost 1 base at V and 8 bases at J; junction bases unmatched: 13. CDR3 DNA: TGCGCCAGCAGCCAAGCGCCTTTGGACAGGACGAGAGAAGCTTTCTTT. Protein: CASSQAPLDRTREAFF.

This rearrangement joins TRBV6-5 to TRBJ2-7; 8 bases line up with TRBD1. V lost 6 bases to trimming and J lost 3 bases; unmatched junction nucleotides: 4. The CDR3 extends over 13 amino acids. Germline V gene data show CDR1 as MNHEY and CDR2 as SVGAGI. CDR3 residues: CASSKQGDYEQYF. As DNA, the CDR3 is TGTGCCAGCAGCAAACAGGGGGACTACGAGCAGTACTTC.

The CDR3 region is CASSEARRNTEAFF. For the CDR3, the DNA is TGTGCCAGCAGTGAAGCGCGGAGGAACACTGAAGCTTTCTTT. J is TRBJ1-1 and V is TRBV6-1; D is undetermined. Germline CDR1 reads MNHNS; CDR2 reads SASEGT. The CDR3 totals 14 residues. V lost 0 bases and J lost 1, with 6 bases in between.

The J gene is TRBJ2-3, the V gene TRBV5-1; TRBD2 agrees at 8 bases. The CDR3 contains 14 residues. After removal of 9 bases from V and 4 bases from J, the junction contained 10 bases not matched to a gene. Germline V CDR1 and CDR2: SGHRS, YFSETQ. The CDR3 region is CATHSGIPSDTQYF. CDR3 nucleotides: TGCGCCACCCATAGCGGGATTCCATCAGATACGCAGTATTTT.

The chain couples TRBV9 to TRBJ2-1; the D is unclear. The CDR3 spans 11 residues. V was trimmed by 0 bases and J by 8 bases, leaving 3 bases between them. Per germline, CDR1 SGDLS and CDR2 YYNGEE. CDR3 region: CASSVDYEQFF. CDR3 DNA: TGTGCCAGCAGCGTAGATTATGAGCAGTTCTTC.

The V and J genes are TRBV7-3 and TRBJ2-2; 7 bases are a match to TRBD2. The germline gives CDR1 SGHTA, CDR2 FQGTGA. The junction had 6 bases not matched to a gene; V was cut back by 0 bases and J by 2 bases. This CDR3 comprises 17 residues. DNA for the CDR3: TGTGCCAGCAGCTTAACAGGCGGGAGAGCAAACACCGGGGAGCTGTTTTTT. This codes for CASSLTGGRANTGELFF.

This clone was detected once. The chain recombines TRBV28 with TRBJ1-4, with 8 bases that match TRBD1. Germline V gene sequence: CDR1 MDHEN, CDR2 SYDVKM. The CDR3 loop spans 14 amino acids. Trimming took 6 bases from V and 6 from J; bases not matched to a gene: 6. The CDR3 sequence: CASRGTGVDEKLFF. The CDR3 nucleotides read TGTGCCAGCAGAGGGACAGGCGTTGATGAAAAACTGTTTTTT.

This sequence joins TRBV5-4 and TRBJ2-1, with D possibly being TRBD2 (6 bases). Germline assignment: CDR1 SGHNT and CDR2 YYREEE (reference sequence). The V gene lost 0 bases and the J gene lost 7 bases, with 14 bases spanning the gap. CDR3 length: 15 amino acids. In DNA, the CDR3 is TGTGCCAGCAGCTTGGGGGGAGGAGGGCCGAATGAGCAGTTCTTC. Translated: CASSLGGGGPNEQFF.